This T cell receptor (beta chain) was sequenced in a study of blood T cell repertoires in COVID-19. Study-wide context: Samples representing acute and convalescent COVID-19 were sourced from the United States, Italy and Spain. In each case, the material was cDNA or gDNA derived from T cells, B-cell-depleted T cells, or PBMCs.

J lost 2 bases, V lost 2 bases, and 14 bases had no gene match. The CDR3 runs 18 residues. Germline V gene lookup returns CDR1 GTSNPN and CDR2 SVGIG (reference sequence). The study recruited people aged about 18 to 95 years across about 25 US areas. Authors' data handling: By means of reference gene primer amplification, nucleated cell counts were estimated. Repertoires were generated with immunoSEQ multiplex PCR, while TCRdb's copy carries only in-frame clones and drops some. D and trimming come from the DNA, and the V and J calls and clone size come from that table. The data hold hundreds of thousands of clones, with roughly 85% observed a single time.

Sequences were obtained from PBMCs or T cells enriched from blood (not recorded which). The source of this sequence is a woman aged 40 to 55 who had recovered from COVID-19. The V and J genes are TRBV30 and TRBJ1-5, with 8 bases aligning to TRBD1. The chain's CDR3 is CAWSKRAGGVLGNQPQHF. The CDR3 DNA reads as TGTGCCTGGAGTAAACGTGCAGGGGGCGTTTTGGGCAATCAGCCCCAGCATTTT.